One sample yielded the 21 T cell receptor beta chains listed below, sequenced in a study of T cell responses to AZD1222 COVID-19 vaccine (dated by TCRdb to the early 2020s). The sample's time point label, decoded: about 28 days (+/-7) after the second vaccine dose. Library preparation was by the immunoSEQ multiplex PCR assay. TCRdb re-hosts the immuneACCESS table, in-frame sequences only. Its copies lack some clones; in the studies checked, an unresolved V gene accounts for under half of them, and the cause for the rest is not known. This sample holds approximately 90,000 clones; over 75% were observed only once. Around 6% of the sample lies in the top ten. The starting material was peripheral blood, obtained 28 days after the second AZD1222 dose. These receptors all come from an adult who received the AZD1222 COVID-19 vaccine.

The table lists this clone with a count of one. As DNA, the CDR3 is TGTGCCAGCAGTCCTACCCGGGACGGGAGAGGTAATGAAAAACTGTTTTTT. Encoded protein: CASSPTRDGRGNEKLFF. The rearrangement uses TRBV28 and TRBJ1-4, with D tentatively TRBD1 (5 bases). Germline CDR1 reads MDHEN; CDR2 reads SYDVKM. Trimming shortened V by 5 bases and J by 4 bases, and 20 bases separated the two germline ends. The CDR3 runs 17 residues.

The chain joins TRBV14 to TRBJ1-1; D gene uncertain. Looked up from germline, CDR1 is SGHDN and CDR2 is FVKESK. V lost 1 base to trimming and J lost 3 bases, with 12 bases between them. The length of the CDR3 is 15 residues. The CDR3 DNA reads as TGTGCCAGCAGCCAAGTTCCCGGCCCGGACACTGAAGCTTTCTTT. Its protein is CASSQVPGPDTEAFF.

The gene calls are TRBV24-1 and TRBJ2-3; no clear D. Looked up from germline, CDR1 is KGHDR and CDR2 is SFDVKD. V lost 2 bases and J 4 bases, leaving 3 bases between the germline ends. This CDR3 is 12 amino acids long. The CDR3 sequence is CATSDSPDTQYF. For the CDR3, the DNA is TGTGCCACCAGTGATTCTCCAGATACGCAGTATTTT.

The CDR3 is CASSQWDKTNYGYTF. As DNA, the CDR3 is TGTGCCAGCAGCCAATGGGACAAAACTAACTATGGCTACACCTTC. The rearrangement joins TRBV3-1 (or the pseudogene TRBV3-2) to TRBJ1-2; a weak D match, TRBD1 (6 bases). This CDR3 region has 15 residues. Germline V lookup: CDR1 LGHDT, CDR2 YNNKEL (reference sequence). V was pared by 2 bases and J by 0 bases, with 10 bases between.

This rearrangement joins TRBV2 to TRBJ1-4; the D is unclear. The CDR3 has 14 amino acids. Looked up from germline, CDR1 is SNHLY and CDR2 is FYNNEI. V was trimmed by 6 bases and J by 6 bases, leaving 14 bases between them. Written as DNA, the CDR3 is TGTGCCAGCAGAGGGATTCGGCAGGATGAAAAACTGTTTTTT. Protein sequence: CASRGIRQDEKLFF.

V is TRBV4-3 and J is TRBJ1-1; the D is unclear. Trimming took off 0 bases at V and 6 bases at J, with 8 bases between the two ends. The germline CDR1 and CDR2 sequences are LGHNA and YSLEER. The CDR3 sequence is 13 residues long. This chain's CDR3 is CASSQEPRAEAFF. The CDR3 nucleotides are TGCGCCAGCAGCCAAGAACCGAGGGCTGAAGCTTTCTTT.

The rearrangement uses TRBV30 and TRBJ1-1, with D unclear. V was shortened by 4 bases and J by 1 base, with 13 bases between the two germline ends. Germline CDR1 GTSNPN, CDR2 SVGIG (reference sequence). The CDR3 consists of 14 residues. In nucleotides, the CDR3 is TGTGCCTGGACCGGTCGGCAGGCGAACACTGAAGCTTTCTTT. It specifies CAWTGRQANTEAFF. Full variable domain (missing parts from reference TRBV30 and TRBJ1-1): SQTIHQWPATLVQPVGSPLSLECTVEGTSNPNLYWYRQAAGRGLQLLFYSVGIGQISSEVPQNLSASRPQDRQFILSSKKLLLSDSGFYLCAWTGRQANTEAFFGQGTRLTVV.

This rearrangement joins TRBV24-1 to TRBJ1-1, with D perhaps TRBD1 (6 bases). Germline-derived CDR1 and CDR2 are KGHDR and SFDVKD. The CDR3 covers 13 residues. The V end was cut by 7 bases, the J end by 4 bases, with 12 bases between. The CDR3 loop reads CATRQGSGTEAFF. DNA for the CDR3: TGTGCCACCAGACAGGGTTCTGGCACTGAAGCTTTCTTT.

The gene calls are TRBV4-1 and TRBJ1-4; a possible D gene is TRBD1 (6 bases). The length of the CDR3 is 16 residues. Germline V CDR1 and CDR2: MGHRA, YSYEKL. V was pared by 0 bases and J by 8 bases, with 16 bases between. The CDR3 DNA reads as TGCGCCAGCAGCCAAGATACTCAGGGGATTTTAGAAAAACTGTTTTTT. It encodes CASSQDTQGILEKLFF.

The V gene is TRBV4-1, the J gene TRBJ2-7; 7 nucleotides line up with TRBD2. Germline CDR1 reads MGHRA; CDR2 reads YSYEKL. Germline trimming cut 8 bases from V and 3 bases from J; bases unmatched to any gene: 10. The CDR3 spans 14 residues. The CDR3 sequence is CASRRAAGDYEQYF. CDR3 bases: TGCGCCAGCCGACGTGCCGCGGGGGACTACGAGCAGTACTTC.

J is TRBJ1-1 and V is TRBV19; a weak D match, TRBD1 (6 bases). The CDR3 contains 14 residues. V lost 4 bases and J 1 base, leaving 10 bases between the germline ends. Looked up from germline, CDR1 is LNHDA and CDR2 is SQIVND (reference sequence). CDR3 sequence reads: CASSTGGGNTEAFF. For the CDR3, the DNA is TGTGCCAGTAGTACCGGGGGCGGGAACACTGAAGCTTTCTTT. The full variable domain, rest sourced from reference TRBV19 and TRBJ1-1, is DGGITQSPKYLFRKEGQNVTLSCEQNLNHDAMYWYRQDPGQGLRLIYYSQIVNDFQKGDIAEGYSVSREKKESFPLTVTSAQKNPTAFYLCASSTGGGNTEAFFGQGTRLTVV.

The V and J genes are TRBV6-5 and TRBJ2-7; unclear D gene. Trimming stripped 5 bases from V and 0 bases from J, with 14 bases between. In germline, CDR1 is MNHEY, CDR2 SVGAGI. This CDR3 contains 15 residues. Here the CDR3 reads CASSRLGRSSYEQYF. The DNA for the CDR3 is TGTGCCAGCAGTCGTCTTGGACGGAGCTCCTACGAGCAGTACTTC.

The gene calls are TRBV5-4 and TRBJ1-3, with unresolved D. The length of the CDR3 is 14 residues. Looked up from germline, CDR1 is SGHNT and CDR2 is YYREEE (reference sequence). Trimming cost V 2 bases and J 0 bases, with 6 bases left between them. The CDR3 DNA follows: TGTGCCAGCAGCTTTGGAGGCTCTGGAAACACCATATATTTT. As protein: CASSFGGSGNTIYF.

The chain carries TRBV19 and TRBJ2-7; 7 bases match TRBD1. CDR1 LNHDA and CDR2 SQIVND come from the germline V gene (reference sequence). This CDR3 has 13 residues. V shed 3 bases and J 5 bases; nucleotides not matched to a gene: 4. The CDR3 region has the DNA TGTGCCAGTAGTATCAACAGGGGAAACGAGCAGTACTTC. It translates to CASSINRGNEQYF. Supplemented by reference TRBV19 and TRBJ2-7, the full variable domain reads DGGITQSPKYLFRKEGQNVTLSCEQNLNHDAMYWYRQDPGQGLRLIYYSQIVNDFQKGDIAEGYSVSREKKESFPLTVTSAQKNPTAFYLCASSINRGNEQYFGPGTRLTVT.

The rearrangement uses TRBV9 and TRBJ1-6, with D maybe TRBD1 (5 bases). The CDR3 covers 16 residues. The germline V gene encodes CDR1 SGDLS and CDR2 YYNGEE. The V end was cut by 3 bases, the J end by 7 bases, with 17 bases between. The CDR3 is CASSAAETVKNSPLHF. As DNA, the CDR3 is TGTGCCAGCAGCGCCGCAGAGACAGTTAAAAATTCACCCCTCCACTTT.

The chain combines TRBV29-1 with TRBJ2-3; 10 bases map to TRBD2. V shed 5 bases and J 0 bases; nucleotides not matched to a gene: 11. This CDR3 is 17 amino acids long. Germline V gene lookup returns CDR1 SQVTM and CDR2 ANQGSEA. The CDR3 coding sequence is TGCAGCGTTTCAGGACTAGCGGAGACTGGTAGCACAGATACGCAGTATTTT. Translation gives CSVSGLAETGSTDTQYF.

The chain recombines TRBV7-2 with TRBJ1-2; D unclear. The germline CDR1 and CDR2 sequences are SGHTA and FQGNSA. Trimming took 1 base from V and 8 from J, leaving 14 bases between them. The CDR3 has 14 amino acids. Written as DNA, the CDR3 is TGTGCCAGCAGCTTAGTGGCAGCCTCTGGCGGCTACACCTTC. It encodes CASSLVAASGGYTF.

The chain uses TRBV11-2 and TRBJ1-2; D ambiguous. This CDR3 region has 17 residues. The germline V and J ends were trimmed by 0 bases and 8 bases, with 22 bases remaining between them. Germline V CDR1 and CDR2: SGHAT, FQNNGV. The CDR3 reads CASSLDLVGVGLQGYTF. CDR3 bases: TGTGCCAGCAGCTTAGATCTTGTCGGGGTAGGGCTCCAGGGCTACACCTTC.

CDR3 nucleotide sequence: TGTGCCAGTAGTATCAGGGGAGTTCGCTATGGCTACACCTTC. The encoded protein is CASSIRGVRYGYTF. The rearrangement uses TRBV19 and TRBJ1-2; TRBD1 might be the D (6 bases). Looked up from germline, CDR1 is LNHDA and CDR2 is SQIVND (reference sequence). V lost 3 bases and J 4 bases, leaving 12 bases between the germline ends. The CDR3 runs to 14 residues.

A single count supports this clone. This rearrangement joins TRBV5-1 to TRBJ1-3, with TRBD1 matching over 8 bases. The J segment lost 9 bases and the V segment lost 2 bases, leaving 4 bases of the junction unmatched. This CDR3 has 13 residues. Looked up from germline, CDR1 is SGHRS and CDR2 is YFSETQ. CDR3 sequence reads: CASSLGQGATIYF. The CDR3 DNA sequence: TGCGCCAGCAGCTTAGGACAGGGCGCCACCATATATTTT.

The DNA of the CDR3 is TGTGCCAGCCGGCAGGGTGGGAGACCCCTCCACTTT. The encoded protein is CASRQGGRPLHF. This sequence joins TRBV2 and TRBJ1-6; weak D call: TRBD1 (5 bases). This CDR3 contains 12 residues. Germline-derived CDR1 and CDR2 are SNHLY and FYNNEI. V lost 8 bases, J lost 12 bases, and 14 bases lay in between.